Included here is one TCR beta chain sequence, with context. Assay: immunoSEQ multiplex PCR; the TCRdb copy retains only in-frame clones and omits some. The sample records approximately 71,000 clones, 70% to 80% being singletons. These data are taken from a study of blood T cell repertoires in COVID-19. The CDR3 length is 15 residues. With 5 bases clipped from V and 5 bases from J, the junction kept 5 bases outside the gene matches. Germline V gene lookup returns CDR1 SGHAT and CDR2 FQNNGV. The J gene is TRBJ1-5, the V gene TRBV11-2, with 11 bases lining up with TRBD1. The clonotype was recovered from a man aged 55 to 70 with active or convalescent COVID-19. Sequenced material: peripheral blood. In nucleotides, the CDR3 is TGTGCCAGCAGCCCGGGACAGGGGGATTATCAGCCCCAGCATTTT. Its protein is CASSPGQGDYQPQHF.